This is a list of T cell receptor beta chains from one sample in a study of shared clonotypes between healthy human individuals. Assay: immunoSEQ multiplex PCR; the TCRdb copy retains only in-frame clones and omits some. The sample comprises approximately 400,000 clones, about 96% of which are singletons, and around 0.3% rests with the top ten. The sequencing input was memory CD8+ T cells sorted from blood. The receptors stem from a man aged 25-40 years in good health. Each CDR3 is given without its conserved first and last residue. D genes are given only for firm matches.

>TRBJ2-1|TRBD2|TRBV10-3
AISETSGRNEQF
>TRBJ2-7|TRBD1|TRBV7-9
ASRPSLGQGTGEQY
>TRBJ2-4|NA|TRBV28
ASGLAKNIQY
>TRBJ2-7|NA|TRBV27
ASSFGEIGTESYEQY
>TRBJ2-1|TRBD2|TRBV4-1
ASRTSGSNEQF
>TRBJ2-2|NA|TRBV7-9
AGLKDSSTGELF
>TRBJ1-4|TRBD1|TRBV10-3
ASRGRANEKLF
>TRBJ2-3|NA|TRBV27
ASSLGVARDTQY
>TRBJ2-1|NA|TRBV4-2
ASSQDPQRGNEQF
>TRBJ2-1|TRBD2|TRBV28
ASSSSGRANEQF
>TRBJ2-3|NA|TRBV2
ASSEFGGSPTQY
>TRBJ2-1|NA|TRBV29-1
SIGPGAHEQF
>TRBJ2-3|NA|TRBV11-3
ASSPRDFTDTQY
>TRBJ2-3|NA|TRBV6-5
ASSTDSTDTQY
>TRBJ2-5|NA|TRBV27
ASSPQWESRVAQY
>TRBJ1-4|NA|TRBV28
ASSTREKLF
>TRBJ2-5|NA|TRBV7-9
ASSFKGPGAETQY
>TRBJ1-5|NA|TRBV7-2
ASSLVGQGINQPQH
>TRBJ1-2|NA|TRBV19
ASTFAANYGYT
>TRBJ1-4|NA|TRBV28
ASSPIGQREEKLF
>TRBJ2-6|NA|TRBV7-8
AISGAGANVLT
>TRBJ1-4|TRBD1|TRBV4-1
ADCPGTGNEKLF
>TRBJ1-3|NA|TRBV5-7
ASSLSGPGNTIY
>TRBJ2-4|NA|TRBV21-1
ASTYPVSNIQY